This note documents a single T cell receptor beta chain sequence. Its antigen remains unidentified. Trimming took off 0 bases at V and 4 bases at J, with 3 bases between the two ends. The germline V gene has CDR1 SGDLS and CDR2 YYNGEE. The CDR3 contains 12 residues. Healthy bone marrow donors made up the donor group. The sample originates from a study of cytomegalovirus exposure and HLA in healthy donors. Primers for the PCR totalled 60 Vbeta and 13 Jbeta. This table comes from immunoSEQ multiplex PCR, and its TCRdb copy is limited to in-frame clones, with some not included. In the table there are over 85,000 clones, around four fifths of which are singletons. Study-wide points: Owing to their indistinguishability, certain V segments, notably TRBV6-2 and TRBV6-3, were excluded. Later analysis reportedly placed an Asian-associated ancestry cluster below the roughly 680-donor mean in N-insertions. The study recorded 164 TCR beta chains that were cytomegalovirus-associated.

This chain uses TRBV9 with TRBJ2-3; no definite D call. Sequences were obtained from PBMCs. The source of this sequence is a female donor in good health and CMV-seropositive. The CDR3 sequence is CASSVAADTQYF. Written as DNA, the CDR3 is TGTGCCAGCAGCGTAGCGGCAGATACGCAGTATTTT.